Described below is a single T cell receptor (beta chain) sequence and its context. The data derive from a study of blood T cell repertoires in COVID-19. Overall study: COVID-19 samples from acute and convalescent phases originated in the United States, Italy and Spain. T cells, B-cell-depleted T cells, or PBMCs supplied cDNA or gDNA.

Data came from immunoSEQ multiplex PCR; TCRdb stores just in-frame clones and leaves some out. Found here are around 260,000 clones, around 86% of them singletons; the top ten hold 0.94%. Between the trimmed V and J ends, which lost 11 bases and 3 bases, there was a span of 20 bases. There are 14 residues in the CDR3. Germline V gene lookup returns CDR1 SNHLY and CDR2 FYNNEI. The sequenced sample was peripheral blood. The origin of this receptor is a middle-aged woman who had recovered from COVID-19. The chain recombines TRBV2 with TRBJ2-7; tentatively, D is TRBD1 (7 bases). Here the CDR3 reads CAASDGQGGYEQYF. CDR3 bases: TGTGCCGCCAGCGACGGGCAGGGGGGCTACGAGCAGTACTTC. The whole variable domain, remainder taken from reference TRBV2 and TRBJ2-7, is EPEVTQTPSHQVTQMGQEVILRCVPISNHLYFYWYRQILGQKVEFLVSFYNNEISEKSEIFDDQFSVERPDGSNFTLKIRSTKLEDSAMYFCAASDGQGGYEQYFGPGTRLTVT.